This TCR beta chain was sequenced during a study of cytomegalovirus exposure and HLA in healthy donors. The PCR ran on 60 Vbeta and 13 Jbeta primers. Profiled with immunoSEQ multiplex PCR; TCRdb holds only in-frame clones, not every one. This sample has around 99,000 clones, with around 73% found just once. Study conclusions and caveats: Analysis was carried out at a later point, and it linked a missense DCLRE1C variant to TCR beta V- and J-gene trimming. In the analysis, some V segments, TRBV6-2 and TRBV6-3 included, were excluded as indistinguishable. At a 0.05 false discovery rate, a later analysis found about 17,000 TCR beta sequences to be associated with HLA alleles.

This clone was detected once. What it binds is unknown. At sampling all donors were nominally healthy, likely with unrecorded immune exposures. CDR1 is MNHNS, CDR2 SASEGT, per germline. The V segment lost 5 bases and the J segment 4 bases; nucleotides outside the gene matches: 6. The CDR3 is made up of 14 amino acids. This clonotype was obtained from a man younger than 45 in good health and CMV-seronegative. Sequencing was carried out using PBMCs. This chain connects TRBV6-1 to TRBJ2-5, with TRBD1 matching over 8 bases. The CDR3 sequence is CASSSPQGGETQYF. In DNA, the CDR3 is TGTGCCAGCAGTTCCCCACAGGGGGGAGAGACCCAGTACTTC.